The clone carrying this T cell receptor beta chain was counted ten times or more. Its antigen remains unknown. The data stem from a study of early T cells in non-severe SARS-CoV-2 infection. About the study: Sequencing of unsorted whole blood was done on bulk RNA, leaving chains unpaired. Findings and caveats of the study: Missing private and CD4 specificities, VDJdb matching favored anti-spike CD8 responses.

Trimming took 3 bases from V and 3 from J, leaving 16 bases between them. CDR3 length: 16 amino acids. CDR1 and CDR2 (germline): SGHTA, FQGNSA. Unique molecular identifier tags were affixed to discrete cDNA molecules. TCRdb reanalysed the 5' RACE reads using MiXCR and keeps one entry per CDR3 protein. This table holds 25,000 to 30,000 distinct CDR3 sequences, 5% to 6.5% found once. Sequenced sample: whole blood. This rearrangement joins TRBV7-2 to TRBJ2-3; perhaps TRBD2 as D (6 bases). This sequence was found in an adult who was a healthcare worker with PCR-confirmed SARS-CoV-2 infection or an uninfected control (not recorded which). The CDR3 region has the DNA TGTGCCAGCAGCTTCCAGCGGGCGGCGGGGACAGATACGCAGTATTTT. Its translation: CASSFQRAAGTDTQYF.